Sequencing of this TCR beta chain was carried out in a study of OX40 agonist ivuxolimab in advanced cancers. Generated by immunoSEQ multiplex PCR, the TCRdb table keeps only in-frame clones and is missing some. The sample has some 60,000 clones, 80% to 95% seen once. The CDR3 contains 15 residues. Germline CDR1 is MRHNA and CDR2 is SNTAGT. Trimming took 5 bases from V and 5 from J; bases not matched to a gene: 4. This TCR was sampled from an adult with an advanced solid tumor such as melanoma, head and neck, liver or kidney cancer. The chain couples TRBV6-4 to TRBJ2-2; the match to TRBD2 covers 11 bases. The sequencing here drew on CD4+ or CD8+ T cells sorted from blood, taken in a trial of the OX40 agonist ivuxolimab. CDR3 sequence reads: CASSLLAGVTGELFF. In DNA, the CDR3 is TGTGCCAGCAGTTTACTAGCGGGAGTTACCGGGGAGCTGTTTTTT.